A selection of T cell receptor beta chains follows, all from one sample in a study of cytomegalovirus exposure and HLA in healthy donors. Measured with immunoSEQ multiplex PCR; TCRdb has only the in-frame clones, and not every one. Among approximately 190,000 clones listed, 81% were seen once. Sequencing was performed on PBMCs. The source of these receptors is a man aged 45-65 years in good health and CMV-seronegative. CDR3s include the opening cysteine and the closing phenylalanine or tryptophan. A D gene is named only where the DNA matches it firmly. Expanded clones get a size class; other rows say once, few or many, or leave the size out.

d_call,j_call,v_call,clone_size,cdr3_length,cdr3_nt,cdr3_aa
NA,TRBJ2-7,TRBV27,NA,11,TGTGCCAGCAGGGCCTCCTACGAGCAGTACTTC,CASRASYEQYF
TRBD2,TRBJ2-1,TRBV5-1,NA,15,TGCGCCAGCAGCTTCGGAGCGGGGGGGTACAATGAGCAGTTCTTC,CASSFGAGGYNEQFF
TRBD1,TRBJ2-3,TRBV6-1,once,15,TGTGCCAGCAGTGGCACCGGGACAGGGGGCATTACGCAGTATTTT,CASSGTGTGGITQYF
NA,TRBJ2-7,TRBV27,once,13,TGTGCCAGCAGCCGACAGAGCTCCTACGAGCAGTACTTC,CASSRQSSYEQYF
NA,TRBJ1-1,TRBV5-6,NA,13,TGTGCCAGCAGCAAAGACTTCGGACATAGGGCTTTCTTT,CASSKDFGHRAFF
NA,TRBJ1-1,TRBV18,once,13,TGTGCCAGCTCAGAGGCGGTGAACACTGAAGCTTTCTTT,CASSEAVNTEAFF
NA,TRBJ2-5,TRBV7-2,NA,15,TGTGCCAGCAGCCCGGCCGAGGCCCTGATGGAGACCCAGTACTTC,CASSPAEALMETQYF
NA,TRBJ1-2,TRBV27,NA,16,TGTGCCAGCAGTTTATCGCACTCGCTCAGGGGATATGGCTACACCTTC,CASSLSHSLRGYGYTF
NA,TRBJ1-1,TRBV27,once,13,TGTGCCAGCAGTTTTGGAGGGAGCACTGAAGCTTTCTTT,CASSFGGSTEAFF
NA,TRBJ2-7,TRBV7-9,NA,13,TGTGCCAGCAGCTTATGGGCAGGGAACGAGCAGTACTTC,CASSLWAGNEQYF
TRBD1,TRBJ2-7,TRBV7-7,NA,14,TGTGCCAGCAGCTTAGGGACAGGCCTCTACGAGCAGTACTTC,CASSLGTGLYEQYF
NA,TRBJ1-4,TRBV6-5,NA,15,TGTGCCAGCAGTTACGCAGGGTTCTCTAATGAAAAACTGTTTTTT,CASSYAGFSNEKLFF
TRBD2,TRBJ2-2,TRBV27,NA,16,TGTGCCAGCAGTTGGGGACTAGCGGGAGCTAACGGGGAGCTGTTTTTT,CASSWGLAGANGELFF
NA,TRBJ2-7,TRBV18,once,14,TGTGCCAGCTCACCACTGGGGAGGGGGTACGAGCAGTACTTC,CASSPLGRGYEQYF
NA,TRBJ2-2,TRBV18,NA,14,TGTGCCAGCTCACCTCGCACAGAAACCGGGGAGCTGTTTTTT,CASSPRTETGELFF
NA,TRBJ1-1,TRBV6-1,NA,14,TGTGCCAGCATAGTAGAGGGTTGGTCTCCTGAAGCTTTCTTT,CASIVEGWSPEAFF
NA,TRBJ1-5,TRBV7-9,NA,13,TGTTCCAGCAGCAGTTCAGGGGAACAGCCCCAGCATTTT,CSSSSSGEQPQHF
TRBD1,TRBJ1-1,TRBV11-2,NA,15,TGTGCCAGCAGCTTAAGGGGACAGGGTGGCACTGAAGCTTTCTTT,CASSLRGQGGTEAFF
TRBD2,TRBJ2-7,TRBV29-1,NA,15,TGCAGCGTTGAAGGGCTAGCGGGAAGCTCCTACGAGCAGTACTTC,CSVEGLAGSSYEQYF
TRBD2,TRBJ2-7,TRBV6-5,NA,13,TGTGCCAGCTCGGCGGGACGGGAGGGGCAGCAGTACTTC,CASSAGREGQQYF
NA,TRBJ2-5,TRBV5-6,NA,16,TGTGCCAGCAGCCATCTTAGGCGGGGAATGTTGGAGACCCAGTACTTC,CASSHLRRGMLETQYF
TRBD1,TRBJ2-4,TRBV27,few,14,TGTGCCAGCCGGACAGGGGTGGCCAAAAACATTCAGTACTTC,CASRTGVAKNIQYF
NA,TRBJ1-1,TRBV2,NA,14,TGTGCCAGCAGTGAAGATAGTCGCGGGGACCAAGCTTTCTTT,CASSEDSRGDQAFF
TRBD2,TRBJ2-5,TRBV9,once,16,TGTGCCAGCAGCGTTAGACTAGCGGGGGCGGGAGAGACCCAGTACTTC,CASSVRLAGAGETQYF
NA,TRBJ2-1,TRBV30,NA,14,TGTGCCTGGAACAGGGGGGGGGCGGGCAATGAGCAGTTCTTC,CAWNRGGAGNEQFF